This T cell receptor (beta chain) is drawn from a study of a mutant IDH1 vaccine in newly diagnosed glioma. Whole-study context: Pretreatment consisted of radiotherapy, temozolomide, or both, with most receiving both. Study conclusions and caveats: Pseudoprogression seemingly bore no relation to changes in top peripheral T cell clonotypes.

Sequenced by immunoSEQ multiplex PCR; TCRdb stores in-frame clones only, minus some. Of under 40,000 clones listed, around four fifths are singletons. The CDR3 is 14 residues long. Looked up from germline, CDR1 is SGHRS and CDR2 is YFSETQ. Trimming took 6 bases from V and 0 from J, leaving 12 bases between them. As regards this clone: Antigen unknown.

Time point specified: week 35, safety follow-up. Topical imiquimod accompanied each vaccine dose, which consisted of 300 ug of mutant IDH1 20-mer peptide. All eight of the vaccinations patients received fell in weeks 1, 3, 5, 7, 11, 15, 19 and 23. Here the sequenced sample was PBMCs, taken from a glioma patient whose treatment included an IDH1 peptide vaccine. The receptor was isolated from a woman in her thirties or forties with glioma. The chain links TRBV5-1 to TRBJ1-1; D unclear. CDR3 amino acids: CASTAREVNTEAFF. CDR3 bases: TGCGCCAGCACCGCACGGGAGGTGAACACTGAAGCTTTCTTT.